This T cell receptor beta chain derives from a study of response to subunit inactivated influenza vaccine. TCRdb independently ran MiXCR on the RT-PCR reads; one entry per CDR3 protein. The sample lists 500,000 to 750,000 distinct CDR3 sequences; 12% to 15% were seen once. The sample holds a few counts of this clonotype. Its antigen is not known. In germline, CDR1 is MDHEN, CDR2 SYDVKM. This CDR3 has 17 residues. V was clipped by 5 bases and J by 3 bases, with 19 bases between them. Points from the study as a whole: There was a suggestion from the authors that each seasonal influenza vaccination recruits few new T cells.

This sample comprised PBMCs from blood, obtained 11 to 12 days after vaccination. This sequence originates from a man aged 45-65 years who received an inactivated influenza vaccine. The genes are TRBV28 and TRBJ2-2; D is ambiguous. The CDR3 region has the DNA TGTGCCAGCAGTCACCCCAGTGGGAAAGTTTACACCGGGGAGCTGTTTTTT. It translates to CASSHPSGKVYTGELFF.